Below, one TCR beta chain is given with its context. The sample comes from a study of control samples from healthy donors and cancer patients. Here immunoSEQ multiplex PCR was the method, and the copy in TCRdb shows in-frame clones only, minus some. The sample holds some 80,000 clones, around 92% seen once. This clonotype was sampled from a woman aged 55 to 70 in good health. The source material was blood.

CDR3 coding DNA: TGTGCCAGCAGTTACAAGGGACAGCCCCAGCATTTT. Translation: CASSYKGQPQHF. The rearrangement uses TRBV6-2 or TRBV6-3 and TRBJ1-5; D call uncertain. The V end lost 2 bases, the J end lost 7 bases, and 6 bases lay between the germline ends. Germline values: CDR1 MNHEY, CDR2 SVGEGT. The CDR3 is 12 amino acids.